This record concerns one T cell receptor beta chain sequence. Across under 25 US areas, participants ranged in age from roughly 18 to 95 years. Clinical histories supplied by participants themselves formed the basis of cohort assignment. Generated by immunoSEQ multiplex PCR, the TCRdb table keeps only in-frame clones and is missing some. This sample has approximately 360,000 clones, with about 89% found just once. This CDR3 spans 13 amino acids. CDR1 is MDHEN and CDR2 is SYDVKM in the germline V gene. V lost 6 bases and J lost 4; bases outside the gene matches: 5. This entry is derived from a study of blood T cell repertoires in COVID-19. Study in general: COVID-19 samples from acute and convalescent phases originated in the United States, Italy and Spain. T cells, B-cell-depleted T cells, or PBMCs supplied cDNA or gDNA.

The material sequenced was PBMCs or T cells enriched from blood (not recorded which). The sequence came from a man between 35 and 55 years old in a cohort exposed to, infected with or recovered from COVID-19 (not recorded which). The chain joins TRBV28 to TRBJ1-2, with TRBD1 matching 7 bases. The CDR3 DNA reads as TGTGCCAGCAGAACGACAGGGACCTATGGCTACACCTTC. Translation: CASRTTGTYGYTF.